This T cell receptor (beta chain) was found in a study of CD8+ T cells in alopecia areata. Points from the study as a whole: Besides other cells, scalp samples also yield sequences of resident alphabeta T cells from normal skin.

Alopecia areata patients gave lesional scalp punch biopsies and peripheral blood samples. Following extraction, RNA underwent reverse transcription to cDNA, which served as the sequencing template. Clones were read by immunoSEQ multiplex PCR, and TCRdb kept only the in-frame ones, dropping some. Among approximately 150,000 clones listed, more than 45% were seen once. The sample holds many counts of this clone. Its antigen is unknown. Germline lookup yields CDR1 MGHRA and CDR2 YSYEKL. The CDR3 sequence is 18 residues long. The V and J ends lost 3 bases and 0 bases respectively, with 18 bases between them.

The receptor's source is a human donor with alopecia areata. The chain is built from TRBV4-1 and TRBJ1-5; D is undetermined. The source material was CD4+ T cells sorted from blood. CDR3 coding DNA: TGCGCCAGCAGCCAGCTGGTTGGCGTCAACGTTAGCAATCAGCCCCAGCATTTT. Translating it yields CASSQLVGVNVSNQPQHF.